The clone carrying this TCR beta chain was picked up many times. The entry originates in a study of regulatory T cells in long-lasting Graves disease. The length of the CDR3 is 13 residues. Germline V gene lookup returns CDR1 SQVTM and CDR2 ANQGSEA. J gave up 0 bases and V 7 bases, and 5 bases lay outside the gene matches. Time point given: newly diagnosed GD, antithyroid drugs for less than 3 months. With RNA extracted from PBMCs as input, the TCR library was made. Peripheral blood, at nine milliliters, went into EDTA tubes. Investigators prepared the TCR beta libraries by applying iRepertoire HTBI primers and Arm-PCR of CDR3 regions. Original processing notes: Analysis of the samples identified 50 to 70 TRBV and around 15 TRBJ segments. TCRdb ran MiXCR on the multiplex PCR reads and lists one entry per CDR3 protein. The V and J calls shown here were made by TCRdb, not taken from the authors' results. In the table there are over 200,000 distinct CDR3 sequences, approximately 20% of which are singletons.

Sequenced material: peripheral blood mononuclear cells (PBMCs), taken at new diagnosis, from a patient treated with antithyroid drugs. The receptor's source is a female donor with Graves disease. The chain joins TRBV29-1 to TRBJ2-5, with 7 bases that match TRBD2. This CDR3 is CSAVGGYQETQYF. CDR3 sequence (DNA): TGCAGCGCCGTCGGGGGGTACCAAGAGACCCAGTACTTC.